This is a list of T cell receptor beta chains from one sample in a study of blood T cell repertoires in COVID-19. This table comes from immunoSEQ multiplex PCR, and its TCRdb copy is limited to in-frame clones, with some not included. The sample contains roughly 280,000 clones, about nine tenths of which appear only once. The material sequenced was PBMCs or T cells enriched from blood (not recorded which). The receptors were sampled from a woman in her 30s with acute COVID-19. The CDR3 runs from the conserved cysteine through the conserved F or W. D genes are given only for firm matches. A row's size may be missing; if present it is once, few, many or a size class.

NA	TRBD2	TRBJ2-6	17	TRBV10-3	TGTGCCATCAGTGAGGAAGCGGGGCTCTCTGGGGCCAACGTCCTGACTTTC	CAISEEAGLSGANVLTF
NA	TRBD2	TRBJ2-1	18	TRBV4-3	TGCGCCAGCAGCCAAGATCCTAGCGGGAGGGCCATGTACAATGAGCAGTTCTTC	CASSQDPSGRAMYNEQFF
NA	TRBD2	TRBJ2-3	17	TRBV4-2	TGTGCCAGCAGCCCCCTAAAGACTAGCGGGAGCTCAGATACGCAGTATTTT	CASSPLKTSGSSDTQYF
NA	TRBD2	TRBJ2-2	16	TRBV2	TGTGCCAGCAGTGTAGGACTAGCGGGGGGAACCGGGGAGCTGTTTTTT	CASSVGLAGGTGELFF
NA	NA	TRBJ2-1	20	TRBV24-1	TGTGCCACCAGTGATTTAGTAGAGGGAGGATCGGGAAGCTCCTACAATGAGCAGTTCTTC	CATSDLVEGGSGSSYNEQFF
NA	TRBD1	TRBJ1-1	16	TRBV5-6	TGTGCCAGCACCGACACGACAGGGGGCCGAGGCACTGAAGCTTTCTTT	CASTDTTGGRGTEAFF
NA	NA	TRBJ2-1	12	TRBV19	TGTGCCAGTTCTAATTCCTACAATGAGCAGTTCTTC	CASSNSYNEQFF
NA	NA	TRBJ2-2	15	TRBV3-1/TRBV3-2	TGTGCCAGCAGCCTTTCTAGCGATCGGGCCGGGGAGCTGTTTTTT	CASSLSSDRAGELFF
NA	NA	TRBJ2-3	15	TRBV25-1	TGTGCCAGCAGTCACCAGTTAGGGGGCACAGATACGCAGTATTTT	CASSHQLGGTDTQYF
NA	NA	TRBJ1-1	12	TRBV6-5	TGTGCCAGCAGTTACGGGGGGGCTGAAGCTTTCTTT	CASSYGGAEAFF
NA	TRBD1	TRBJ1-1	17	TRBV27	TGTGCCAGCAGTTTATCCCCGCGGACAGGGGGAGGCACTGAAGCTTTCTTT	CASSLSPRTGGGTEAFF
NA	NA	TRBJ2-3	12	TRBV12-3/TRBV12-4	TGTGCCAGCGGGACTAGCACAGATACGCAGTATTTT	CASGTSTDTQYF
NA	NA	TRBJ2-5	14	TRBV10-3	TGTGCCACGCGCATGACAGGCGCCCAAGAGACCCAGTACTTC	CATRMTGAQETQYF
NA	TRBD2	TRBJ2-1	16	TRBV5-4	TGTGCCAGCAGCTTGGGGACTAGCGGGAGCTACAATGAGCAGTTCTTC	CASSLGTSGSYNEQFF
NA	NA	TRBJ2-7	14	TRBV20-1	TGCAGTGCTAGTCCCCGCGGGACCTCCTACGAGCAGTACTTC	CSASPRGTSYEQYF
NA	TRBD1	TRBJ1-1	13	TRBV7-8	TGTGCCAGCAGCCAAGGTCCGGGACAGATCCCGTCGTTT	CASSQGPGQIPSF
NA	NA	TRBJ2-2	13	TRBV2	TGTGCCAGCACCGGGGTTGGGCCCGGGGAGCTGTTTTTT	CASTGVGPGELFF
NA	TRBD2	TRBJ2-1	16	TRBV5-1	TGCGCCAGCAGCTTGGCCCGGGCTAGCGGGAACAATGAGCAGTTCTTC	CASSLARASGNNEQFF
NA	TRBD1	TRBJ2-7	16	TRBV7-6	TGTGCCAGCAGCTCTGAACCGGGACAGGGGGCCTACGAGCAGTACTTC	CASSSEPGQGAYEQYF
NA	NA	TRBJ2-2	13	TRBV15	TGTGCCACCAGCAGAGCCCTTACCGGGGAGCTGTTTTTT	CATSRALTGELFF
NA	TRBD2	TRBJ2-1	15	TRBV28	TGTGCCAGCAGTTTGAGAGCTAGCGGGAACAATGAGCAGTTCTTC	CASSLRASGNNEQFF
few	NA	TRBJ1-1	13	TRBV25-1	TGTGCCAGCACGGCAGGTACGCTCACTGAAGCTTTCTTT	CASTAGTLTEAFF
NA	TRBD1	TRBJ1-4	10	TRBV28	TGTGCCAGCAGTCAGGGGGAACTGTTTTTT	CASSQGELFF
NA	NA	TRBJ1-2	14	TRBV6-2/TRBV6-3	TGTGCCAGCAGTGACGGGGGACGGAACTATGGCTACACCTTC	CASSDGGRNYGYTF
NA	NA	TRBJ1-5	16	TRBV18	TGTGCCAGCTCACCGATCATCCGGTCCGAGGGTGAGCCCCAGCATTTT	CASSPIIRSEGEPQHF
NA	NA	TRBJ2-1	16	TRBV5-4	TGTGCCAGCAGCTTGGGAGGTAGCGGAACCTACAATGAGCAGTTCTTC	CASSLGGSGTYNEQFF
NA	TRBD2	TRBJ2-1	14	TRBV28	TGTGCCAGCAGTCCGTGGCGGGAGCGAGTAGAGCAGTTCTTC	CASSPWRERVEQFF
NA	NA	TRBJ1-2	17	TRBV10-3	TGTGCCATCGATGACCCCTTTACAGGGAGACCTAACTATGGCTACACCTTC	CAIDDPFTGRPNYGYTF
NA	NA	TRBJ2-5	15	TRBV5-1	TGCGCCAGCAGCTTGGCGGGGGTTGCGGGAGAGACCCAGTACTTC	CASSLAGVAGETQYF
NA	NA	TRBJ2-3	15	TRBV9	TGTGCCAGCAGCGTACTCCCTCTTAGCACAGATACGCAGTATTTT	CASSVLPLSTDTQYF
NA	NA	TRBJ2-6	14	TRBV27	TGTGCCAGCAGCAAAACTGAGGAGGCCAACGTCCTGACTTTC	CASSKTEEANVLTF
NA	TRBD2	TRBJ2-7	14	TRBV30	TGTGCCTGGAGGATTAGCGGGAGACTCTACGAGCAGTACTTC	CAWRISGRLYEQYF
NA	TRBD2	TRBJ2-7	15	TRBV5-5	TGTGCCAGCAGCAATCTAGCGGGACCTACCTACGAGCAGTACTTC	CASSNLAGPTYEQYF
NA	NA	TRBJ1-4	16	TRBV4-1	TGCGCCAGCAGCCAAGACTCTTACAGGTTCGATGAAAAACTGTTTTTT	CASSQDSYRFDEKLFF
few	NA	TRBJ1-2	14	TRBV6-5	TGTGCCAGCACCCCCGCAGGGTCTAACTATGGCTACACCTTC	CASTPAGSNYGYTF
NA	NA	TRBJ2-2	11	TRBV27	TGTGCCAGCACTAACACCGGGGAGCTGTTTTTT	CASTNTGELFF
NA	NA	TRBJ2-7	16	TRBV4-1	TGCGCCAGCAGCCAAGAGGGGGGTTGGCCCCACTACGAGCAGTACTTC	CASSQEGGWPHYEQYF
few	TRBD1	TRBJ2-7	16	TRBV27	TGTGCCAGCAGTTCCTACACTTGGACAGGGCTGGGCGAGCAGTACTTC	CASSSYTWTGLGEQYF
NA	TRBD1	TRBJ1-5	15	TRBV7-9	TGTGCCAGCAGCTCACAGGGGGGCGGCAATCAGCCCCAGCATTTT	CASSSQGGGNQPQHF
NA	TRBD2	TRBJ2-1	18	TRBV30	TGTGCCTGGAACCGGGGACTAGCGGGCAGAAGCTCCTACAATGAGCAGTTCTTC	CAWNRGLAGRSSYNEQFF
NA	TRBD1	TRBJ2-7	14	TRBV11-2	TGTGCCAGCAGCAACCCGACAGGGGCCTACGAGCAGTACTTC	CASSNPTGAYEQYF
NA	NA	TRBJ1-2	9	TRBV29-1	TGCAGCGTTGACTCTGGCTACACCTTC	CSVDSGYTF
once	TRBD2	TRBJ2-3	16	TRBV7-3	TGTGCCAGCAGCTTAGGTAGCGGGAGTAACACAGATACGCAGTATTTT	CASSLGSGSNTDTQYF
NA	TRBD1	TRBJ2-4	16	TRBV5-4	TGTGCCAGCAGCTTCAGAGGGACAGGGGGGGAAAACATTCAGTACTTC	CASSFRGTGGENIQYF
NA	NA	TRBJ1-4	14	TRBV19	TGTGCCAGTAGTATCCGAGTCCCAAATGAAAAACTGTTTTTT	CASSIRVPNEKLFF
NA	NA	TRBJ1-6	12	TRBV28	TGTGCCAGCAGTTTATCTGATTCACCCCTCCACTTT	CASSLSDSPLHF
NA	TRBD1	TRBJ1-1	14	TRBV6-5	TGTGCCAGCAGTAACCCGGGACAGGGGGCAGAGGCTTTCTTT	CASSNPGQGAEAFF
NA	TRBD1	TRBJ2-5	14	TRBV6-9	TGTGCCAGCAGTTACCCGGACAGGGAAGAGACCCAGTACTTC	CASSYPDREETQYF
NA	TRBD1	TRBJ1-4	17	TRBV27	TGTGCCAGCAGGCGAGGGACAGGGGATGCAACTAATGAAAAACTGTTTTTT	CASRRGTGDATNEKLFF
NA	NA	TRBJ2-2	12	TRBV5-1	TGCGCCAGCAGCGCAGGGGCCGGGGAGCTGTTTTTT	CASSAGAGELFF
NA	TRBD2	TRBJ2-7	17	TRBV5-6	TGTGCCAGCAGCTCAGCATACCTAGCGGGAGGAACCTACGAGCAGTACTTC	CASSSAYLAGGTYEQYF
NA	NA	TRBJ2-3	14	TRBV5-6	TGTGCCAGCGGGGCGGGAACCTTCACAGATACGCAGTATTTT	CASGAGTFTDTQYF
NA	TRBD2	TRBJ2-3	15	TRBV11-2	TGTGCCAGCAGCTTAGTGGCGGGAGTGACAGATACGCAGTATTTT	CASSLVAGVTDTQYF
NA	TRBD1	TRBJ1-5	15	TRBV19	TGTGCCAGTAGTATAGGCCAGGGGGCGAATCAGCCCCAGCATTTT	CASSIGQGANQPQHF
NA	TRBD2	TRBJ2-7	16	TRBV11-2	TGTGCCAGCAGCACCTACTCCGGGACTAGCAGCTACGAGCAGTACTTC	CASSTYSGTSSYEQYF
NA	NA	TRBJ1-5	13	TRBV19	TGTGCCAGTAATTGGGGGGGCGGTCAGCCCCAGCATTTT	CASNWGGGQPQHF
NA	TRBD2	TRBJ2-1	14	TRBV18	TGTGCCAGCTTACCGGGACTAGGTAACAATGAGCAGTTCTTC	CASLPGLGNNEQFF
NA	NA	TRBJ1-5	15	TRBV28	TGTGCCAGCGGACCGATAAGGGGGGGCGATCAGCCCCAGCATTTT	CASGPIRGGDQPQHF
NA	NA	TRBJ1-3	15	TRBV9	TGTGCCAGCAGCGTAGCCTTTGGGGCGGGAAACACCATATATTTT	CASSVAFGAGNTIYF
NA	NA	TRBJ2-3	15	TRBV24-1	TGTGCCACCAGTGATTTAACAGACCTCACAGATACGCAGTATTTT	CATSDLTDLTDTQYF